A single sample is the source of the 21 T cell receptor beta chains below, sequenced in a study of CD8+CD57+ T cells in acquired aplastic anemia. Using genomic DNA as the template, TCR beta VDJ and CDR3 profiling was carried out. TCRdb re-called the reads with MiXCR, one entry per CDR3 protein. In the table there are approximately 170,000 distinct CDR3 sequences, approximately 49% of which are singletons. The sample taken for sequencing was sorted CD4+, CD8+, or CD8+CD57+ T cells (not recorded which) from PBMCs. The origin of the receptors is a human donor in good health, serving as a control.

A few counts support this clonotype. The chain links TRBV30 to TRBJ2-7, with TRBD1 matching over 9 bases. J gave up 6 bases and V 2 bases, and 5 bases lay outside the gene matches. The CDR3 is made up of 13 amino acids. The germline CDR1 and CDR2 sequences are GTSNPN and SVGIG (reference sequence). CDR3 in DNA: TGTGCCTGGAGTAGGGACAGGGTTCTCGAGCAGTACTTC. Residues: CAWSRDRVLEQYF. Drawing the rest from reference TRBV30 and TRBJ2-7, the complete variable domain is SQTIHQWPATLVQPVGSPLSLECTVEGTSNPNLYWYRQAAGRGLQLLFYSVGIGQISSEVPQNLSASRPQDRQFILSSKKLLLSDSGFYLCAWSRDRVLEQYFGPGTRLTVT.

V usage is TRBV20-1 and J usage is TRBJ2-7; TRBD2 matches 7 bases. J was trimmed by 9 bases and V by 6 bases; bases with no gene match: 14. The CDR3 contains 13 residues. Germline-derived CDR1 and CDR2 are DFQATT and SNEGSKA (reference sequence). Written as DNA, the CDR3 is TGCAGTGCCACCTTGGGGGAGGGGCGGAGGCAGTACTTC. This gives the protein CSATLGEGRRQYF.

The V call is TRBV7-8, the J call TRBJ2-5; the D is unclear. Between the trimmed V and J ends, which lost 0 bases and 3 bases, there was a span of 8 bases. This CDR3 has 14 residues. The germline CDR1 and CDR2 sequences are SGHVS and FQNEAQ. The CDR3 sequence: CASSLAYIEETQYF. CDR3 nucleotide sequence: TGTGCCAGCAGCTTAGCCTATATAGAAGAGACCCAGTACTTC. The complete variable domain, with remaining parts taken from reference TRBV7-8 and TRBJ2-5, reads GAGVSQSPRYKVAKRGQDVALRCDPISGHVSLFWYQQALGQGPEFLTYFQNEAQLDKSGLPSDRFFAERPEGSVSTLKIQRTQQEDSAVYLCASSLAYIEETQYFGPGTRLLVL.

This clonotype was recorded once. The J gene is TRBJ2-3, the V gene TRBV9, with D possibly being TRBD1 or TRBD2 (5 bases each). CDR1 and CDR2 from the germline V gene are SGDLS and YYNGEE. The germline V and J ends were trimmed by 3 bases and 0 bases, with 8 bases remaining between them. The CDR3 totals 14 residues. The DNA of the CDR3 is TGTGCCAGCAGCGATGGGGGAAGCACAGATACGCAGTATTTT. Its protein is CASSDGGSTDTQYF.

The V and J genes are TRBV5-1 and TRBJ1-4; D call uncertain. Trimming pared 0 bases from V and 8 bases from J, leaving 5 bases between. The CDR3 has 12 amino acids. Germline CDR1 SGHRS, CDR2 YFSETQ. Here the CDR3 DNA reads TGCGCCAGCAGCTTGGGGGCAGAAAAACTGTTTTTT. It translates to CASSLGAEKLFF.

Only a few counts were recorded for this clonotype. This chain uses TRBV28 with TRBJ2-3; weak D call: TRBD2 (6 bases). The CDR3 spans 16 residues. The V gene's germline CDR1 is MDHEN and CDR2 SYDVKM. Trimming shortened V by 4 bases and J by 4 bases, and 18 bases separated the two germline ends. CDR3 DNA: TGTGCCAGCAGTTCACTGCGCAGGGAGGACGCAGATACGCAGTATTTT. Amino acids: CASSSLRREDADTQYF.

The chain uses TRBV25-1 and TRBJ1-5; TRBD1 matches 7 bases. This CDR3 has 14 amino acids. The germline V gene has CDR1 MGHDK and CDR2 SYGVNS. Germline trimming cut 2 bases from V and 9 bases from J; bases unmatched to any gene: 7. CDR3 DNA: TGTGCCAGCAGTGAAGGTGGCAGGGGGATGCCCCAGCATTTT. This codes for CASSEGGRGMPQHF.

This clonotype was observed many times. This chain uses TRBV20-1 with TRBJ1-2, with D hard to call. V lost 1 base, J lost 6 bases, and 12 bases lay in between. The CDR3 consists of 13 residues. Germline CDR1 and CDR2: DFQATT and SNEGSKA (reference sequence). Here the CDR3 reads CSARGLSSNGYTF. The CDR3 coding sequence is TGCAGTGCTAGAGGCTTGTCCTCCAATGGCTACACCTTC.

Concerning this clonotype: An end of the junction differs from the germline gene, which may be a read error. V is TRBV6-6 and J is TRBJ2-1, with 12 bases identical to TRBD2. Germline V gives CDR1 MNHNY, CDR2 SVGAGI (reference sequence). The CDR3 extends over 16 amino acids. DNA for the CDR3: TGTGCCAGCAGAAGACTAGCGGGGGAGGTGTACGATGAGCAATTCTTC. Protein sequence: CASRRLAGEVYDEQFF.

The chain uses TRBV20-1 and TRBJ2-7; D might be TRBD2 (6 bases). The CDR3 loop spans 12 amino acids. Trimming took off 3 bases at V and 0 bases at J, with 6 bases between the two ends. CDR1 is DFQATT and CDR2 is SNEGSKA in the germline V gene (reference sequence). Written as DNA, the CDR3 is TGCAGTGCTAGCGGGAGCTCCTACGAGCAGTACTTC. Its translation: CSASGSSYEQYF.

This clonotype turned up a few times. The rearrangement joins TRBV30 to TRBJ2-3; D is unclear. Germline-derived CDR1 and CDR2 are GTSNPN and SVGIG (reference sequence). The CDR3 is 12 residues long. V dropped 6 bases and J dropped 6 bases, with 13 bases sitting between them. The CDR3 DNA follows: TGTGCCTGCGGCTCGTCGACCGATACGCAGTATTTT. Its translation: CACGSSTDTQYF. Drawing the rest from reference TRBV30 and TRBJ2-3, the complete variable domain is SQTIHQWPATLVQPVGSPLSLECTVEGTSNPNLYWYRQAAGRGLQLLFYSVGIGQISSEVPQNLSASRPQDRQFILSSKKLLLSDSGFYLCACGSSTDTQYFGPGTRLTVL.

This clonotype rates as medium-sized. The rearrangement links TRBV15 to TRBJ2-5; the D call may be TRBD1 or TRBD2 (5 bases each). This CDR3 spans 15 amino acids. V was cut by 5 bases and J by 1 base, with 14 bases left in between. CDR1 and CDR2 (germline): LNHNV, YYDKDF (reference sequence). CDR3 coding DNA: TGTGCCACCAGCCGAAAAGCCGGGACCCAAGAGACCCAGTACTTC. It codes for CATSRKAGTQETQYF.

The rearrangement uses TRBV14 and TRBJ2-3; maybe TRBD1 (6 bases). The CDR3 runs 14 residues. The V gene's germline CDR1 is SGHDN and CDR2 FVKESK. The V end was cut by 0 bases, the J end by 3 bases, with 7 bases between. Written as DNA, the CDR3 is TGTGCCAGCAGCCAAGATAGGGGGACAGATACGCAGTATTTT. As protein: CASSQDRGTDTQYF.

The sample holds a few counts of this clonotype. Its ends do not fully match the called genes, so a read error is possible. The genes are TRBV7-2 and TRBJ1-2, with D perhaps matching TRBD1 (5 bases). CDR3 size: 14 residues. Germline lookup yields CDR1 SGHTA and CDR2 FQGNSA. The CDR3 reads CAGSRGHRAYGYTF. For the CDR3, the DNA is TGTGCCGGCAGTCGTGGACACCGGGCTTATGGCTACACCTTC.

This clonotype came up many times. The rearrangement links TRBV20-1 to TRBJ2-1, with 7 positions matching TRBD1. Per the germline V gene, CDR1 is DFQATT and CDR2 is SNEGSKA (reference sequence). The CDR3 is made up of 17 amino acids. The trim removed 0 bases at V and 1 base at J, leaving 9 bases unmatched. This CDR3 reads CSARDQGQVLSYNEQFF. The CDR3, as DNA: TGCAGTGCTAGAGATCAAGGACAGGTCTTATCCTACAATGAGCAGTTCTTC.

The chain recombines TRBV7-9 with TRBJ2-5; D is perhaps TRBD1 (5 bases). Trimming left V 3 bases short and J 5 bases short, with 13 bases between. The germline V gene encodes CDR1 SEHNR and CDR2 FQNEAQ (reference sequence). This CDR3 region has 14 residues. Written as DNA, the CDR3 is TGTGCCAGCAGCTTGGGGCAGGACGGGGAGACCCAGTACTTC. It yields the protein CASSLGQDGETQYF.

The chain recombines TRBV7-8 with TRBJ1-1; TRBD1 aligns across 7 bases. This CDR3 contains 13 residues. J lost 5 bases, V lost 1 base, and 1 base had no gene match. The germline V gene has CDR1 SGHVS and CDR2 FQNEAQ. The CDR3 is CASSLVQGTEAFF. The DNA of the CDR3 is TGTGCCAGCAGCTTAGTACAGGGGACTGAAGCTTTCTTT.

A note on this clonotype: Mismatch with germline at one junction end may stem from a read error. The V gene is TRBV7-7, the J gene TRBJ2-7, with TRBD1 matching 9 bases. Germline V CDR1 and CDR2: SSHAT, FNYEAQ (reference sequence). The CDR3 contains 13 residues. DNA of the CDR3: TGTGCTAGCAGCCTGGACAGGGGAGGCGAGCAGTACTTC. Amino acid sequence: CASSLDRGGEQYF.

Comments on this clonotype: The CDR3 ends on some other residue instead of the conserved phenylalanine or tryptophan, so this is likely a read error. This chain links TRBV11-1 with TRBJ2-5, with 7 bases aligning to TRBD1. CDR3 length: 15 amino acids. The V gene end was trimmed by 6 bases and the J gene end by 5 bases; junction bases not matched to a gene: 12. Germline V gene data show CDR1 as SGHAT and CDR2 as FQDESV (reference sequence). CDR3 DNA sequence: TGTGCCAGCAGTTCGGGACAGTTCCTAGGGGAGACCCAGTACCTC. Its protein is CASSSGQFLGETQYL.

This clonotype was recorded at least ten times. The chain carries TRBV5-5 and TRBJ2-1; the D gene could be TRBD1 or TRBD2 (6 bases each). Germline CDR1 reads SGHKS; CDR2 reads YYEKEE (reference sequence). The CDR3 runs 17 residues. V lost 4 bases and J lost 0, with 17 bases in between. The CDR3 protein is CASSRGDIRSSYNEQFF. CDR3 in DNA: TGTGCCAGCAGCCGCGGGGACATACGAAGCTCCTACAATGAGCAGTTCTTC.

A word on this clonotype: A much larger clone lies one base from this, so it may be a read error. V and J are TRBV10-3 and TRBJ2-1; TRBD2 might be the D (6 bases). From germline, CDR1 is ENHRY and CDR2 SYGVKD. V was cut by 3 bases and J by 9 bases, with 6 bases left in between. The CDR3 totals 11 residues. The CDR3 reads CAISDGGEQFF. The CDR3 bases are TGTGCCATCAGTGACGGGGGTGAGCAGTTCTTC.